Presented here are 27 T cell receptor beta chains from one specimen sequenced in a study of blood T cell repertoires in COVID-19. Assay used: immunoSEQ multiplex PCR; TCRdb lists only in-frame clones, some missing. The sample yields 25,000 to 35,000 clones, more than 85% seen once. The source material was peripheral blood. The receptors shown here come from a human donor with active COVID-19. The donor label of this sample is uncertain.

This chain links TRBV2 with TRBJ2-7, with 13 nucleotides matching TRBD2. Germline V gene data show CDR1 as SNHLY and CDR2 as FYNNEI. V lost 6 bases and J lost 4; bases outside the gene matches: 6. The CDR3 is made up of 15 amino acids. This CDR3 reads CASRPTSGGVYEQYF. CDR3 in DNA: TGTGCCAGCAGACCCACTAGCGGGGGGGTGTACGAGCAGTACTTC.

The chain uses TRBV14 and TRBJ2-5; TRBD2 aligns across 12 bases. The germline CDR1 and CDR2 sequences are SGHDN and FVKESK. The CDR3 length is 17 residues. The trim removed 1 base at V and 2 bases at J, leaving 5 bases unmatched. The CDR3 is CASSQGGLAGGQETQYF. Written as DNA, the CDR3 is TGTGCCAGCAGCCAAGGCGGCCTAGCGGGAGGGCAAGAGACCCAGTACTTC.

Here the CDR3 DNA reads TGTGCCAGCAATAACTCGTCTAGCGGGGTAACGGTCTCCTACAATGAGCAGTTCTTC. It specifies CASNNSSSGVTVSYNEQFF. The chain employs TRBV21-1 and TRBJ2-1; the table's D call, TRBD2, was not checked against the DNA. TRBV21-1 is flagged as a pseudogene. The CDR3 is 19 residues long.

This clone was found a few times. The chain is built from TRBV9 and TRBJ2-3; 7 nucleotides align to TRBD2. The length of the CDR3 is 17 residues. The germline gives CDR1 SGDLS, CDR2 YYNGEE. V gave up 4 bases and J gave up 3 bases; unmatched junction bases: 14. CDR3 DNA: TGTGCCAGCAGCTTTAATCCGACTAGCATCAGGACAGATACGCAGTATTTT. Protein product: CASSFNPTSIRTDTQYF.

The J gene is TRBJ2-7, the V gene TRBV6-6, with TRBD1 identical over 7 bases. J lost 0 bases, V lost 7 bases, and 6 bases had no gene match. This CDR3 is built from 14 residues. CDR1 is MNHNY, CDR2 SVGAGI, per germline (reference sequence). CDR3 loop: CASKGQLGSYEQYF. The CDR3 nucleotides read TGTGCCAGCAAGGGACAGCTCGGCTCCTACGAGCAGTACTTC.

This chain uses TRBV30 with TRBJ2-7; TRBD2 is a possible D gene (5 bases). The CDR3 runs to 16 residues. The ends were cut back, 0 bases at V and 5 bases at J, with 20 bases in the middle. CDR1 GTSNPN and CDR2 SVGIG come from the germline V gene (reference sequence). The CDR3 region has the DNA TGTGCCTGGAGTGTACCAGGACTCCCTTCCGGTAACGAGCAGTACTTC. Translated: CAWSVPGLPSGNEQYF.

The CDR3 is CASSERRGPEQFF. The CDR3 DNA reads TGTGCCAGCAGTGAGAGGAGGGGGCCTGAGCAGTTCTTC. The chain couples TRBV2 to TRBJ2-1; a weak D match, TRBD1 (7 bases). The CDR3 spans 13 residues. The germline V gene encodes CDR1 SNHLY and CDR2 FYNNEI. With 3 bases removed from V and 9 bases from J, the gap between germline ends came to 12 bases.

Only a few counts were recorded for this clone. The V gene is TRBV28, the J gene TRBJ2-1; a weak D match, TRBD1 (6 bases). The CDR3 totals 13 residues. CDR1 and CDR2 (germline): MDHEN, SYDVKM. V was shortened by 6 bases and J by 8 bases, with 14 bases between the two germline ends. CDR3 region: CASRQGSHDEQFF. CDR3 bases: TGTGCCAGCAGACAGGGTTCGCACGATGAGCAGTTCTTC.

The J gene is TRBJ2-3, the V gene TRBV7-8, with TRBD2 matching 9 bases. The ends lost 3 bases at V and 0 bases at J; junction bases unmatched: 4. The CDR3 is made up of 16 amino acids. The germline gives CDR1 SGHVS, CDR2 FQNEAQ. The CDR3 DNA sequence: TGTGCCAGCAGCTTCATTAGCGGGGGAAGCACAGATACGCAGTATTTT. This sequence encodes CASSFISGGSTDTQYF.

This chain links TRBV5-1 with TRBJ1-1, with D possibly being TRBD1 (5 bases). V was shortened by 0 bases and J by 8 bases, with 5 bases between the two germline ends. This CDR3 comprises 11 residues. Germline V gene data show CDR1 as SGHRS and CDR2 as YFSETQ. CDR3 DNA sequence: TGCGCCAGCAGCTTGGACAGGGAAGCTTTCTTT. Translated: CASSLDREAFF.

This sequence joins TRBV5-1 and TRBJ2-3; 11 nucleotides agree with TRBD2. CDR3 size: 17 residues. The germline V gene has CDR1 SGHRS and CDR2 YFSETQ. Germline trimming cut 0 bases from V and 3 bases from J; bases unmatched to any gene: 6. The CDR3 nucleotides read TGCGCCAGCAGCTTGGGGATAGCGGGAGGGCTTACAGATACGCAGTATTTT. It specifies CASSLGIAGGLTDTQYF.

This sequence joins TRBV29-1 and TRBJ2-5; TRBD1 is a possible D gene (6 bases). V lost 4 bases, J lost 5 bases, and 11 bases lay in between. The CDR3 extends over 12 amino acids. CDR1 and CDR2 (germline): SQVTM, ANQGSEA. The CDR3 bases are TGCAGCGTTGGCAGGGGCCTTGAGACCCAGTACTTC. It codes for CSVGRGLETQYF.

The chain has TRBV18 and TRBJ2-7, with 9 bases aligning to TRBD1. J lost 6 bases, V lost 6 bases, and 9 bases had no gene match. The germline V gene encodes CDR1 KGHSH and CDR2 LQKENI. This CDR3 has 14 amino acids. In nucleotides, the CDR3 is TGTGCCAGCTCCCCAGTACAGGGGGCGGGCGAGCAGTACTTC. Protein sequence: CASSPVQGAGEQYF. Full variable domain (rest looked up from reference TRBV18 and TRBJ2-7): NAGVMQNPRHLVRRRGQEARLRCSPMKGHSHVYWYRQLPEEGLKFMVYLQKENIIDESGMPKERFSAEFPKEGPSILRIQQVVRGDSAAYFCASSPVQGAGEQYFGPGTRLTVT.

V usage is TRBV5-6 and J usage is TRBJ1-1, with 9 bases that match TRBD1. The CDR3 is 13 residues long. Germline V gene lookup returns CDR1 SGHDT and CDR2 YYEEEE. V was clipped by 2 bases and J by 11 bases; unmatched bases: 7. As DNA, the CDR3 is TGTGCCAGCAGCTTAGGACAGGGGTTTGGGGCTTTCTTT. It encodes CASSLGQGFGAFF.

V gene TRBV27 combines with J gene TRBJ2-7, with TRBD2 matching 10 bases. V lost 4 bases, J lost 6 bases, and 6 bases stayed unmatched. This CDR3 comprises 14 residues. Germline V gene data show CDR1 as MNHEY and CDR2 as SMNVEV (reference sequence). CDR3 loop: CASSYLAGASEQYF. The CDR3 nucleotides are TGTGCCAGCAGTTACCTAGCGGGAGCGTCCGAGCAGTACTTC.

V and J are TRBV7-2 and TRBJ1-6; 7 bases are shared with TRBD1. The V gene end was trimmed by 5 bases and the J gene end by 5 bases; junction bases not matched to a gene: 6. This CDR3 has 15 residues. Germline CDR1 and CDR2: SGHTA and FQGNSA. DNA for the CDR3: TGTGCCAGCAGCCTCCAGGGGGTCGATAATTCACCCCTCCACTTT. Amino acid sequence: CASSLQGVDNSPLHF.

The J gene is TRBJ2-5, the V gene TRBV28, with 8 nucleotides matching TRBD1. The ends lost 4 bases at V and 5 bases at J; junction bases unmatched: 12. Germline CDR1 and CDR2: MDHEN and SYDVKM. CDR3 length equals 16 residues. The CDR3 loop reads CASSSPGSGGAETQYF. The CDR3 nucleotides are TGTGCCAGCAGTTCCCCGGGTTCAGGGGGCGCGGAGACCCAGTACTTC.

The chain joins TRBV11-3 to TRBJ2-3; tentatively, D is TRBD1 (5 bases). Germline values: CDR1 SGHNT, CDR2 YENEEA. The CDR3 is 15 residues long. V lost 1 base and J 4 bases, leaving 12 bases between the germline ends. The CDR3 nucleotides are TGTGCCAGCAGCTTAGGTAAAGGGGCGTCAGATACGCAGTATTTT. Its translation: CASSLGKGASDTQYF.

V is TRBV5-1 and J is TRBJ2-5, with 10 bases matching TRBD2. The CDR3 is 15 residues long. Germline V gene sequence: CDR1 SGHRS, CDR2 YFSETQ. Trimming removed 1 base from V and 3 bases from J; junction bases left unmatched: 3. CDR3 nucleotide sequence: TGCGCCAGCAGCTTGAGCGGGAGGGTTGAAGAGACCCAGTACTTC. This gives the protein CASSLSGRVEETQYF.

The J gene is TRBJ2-5, the V gene TRBV19; 11 nucleotides line up with TRBD1. Germline values: CDR1 LNHDA, CDR2 SQIVND (reference sequence). The ends lost 6 bases at V and 2 bases at J; junction bases unmatched: 5. The CDR3 extends over 15 amino acids. The CDR3 sequence: CASRGWDRGQETQYF. As DNA, the CDR3 is TGTGCCAGTAGAGGATGGGACAGGGGGCAAGAGACCCAGTACTTC.

The chain's CDR3 is CASSQEAGHTYEQYF. Here the CDR3 DNA reads TGTGCCAGCAGCCAAGAAGCGGGACACACCTACGAGCAGTACTTC. The chain is built from TRBV7-3 and TRBJ2-7; D might be TRBD2 (7 bases). The V gene lost 5 bases and the J gene lost 2 bases, with 16 bases spanning the gap. The CDR3 runs to 15 residues. CDR1 SGHTA and CDR2 FQGTGA come from the germline V gene.

The chain employs TRBV5-5 and TRBJ1-1, with unresolved D. Germline-derived CDR1 and CDR2 are SGHKS and YYEKEE (reference sequence). Trimming shortened V by 2 bases and J by 4 bases, and 12 bases separated the two germline ends. This CDR3 is built from 14 residues. In DNA, the CDR3 is TGTGCCAGCAGCTTTGCAGTAGCGGGCACTGAAGCTTTCTTT. This encodes CASSFAVAGTEAFF.

This rearrangement joins TRBV28 to TRBJ2-1, with 12 nucleotides matching TRBD2. J gave up 8 bases and V 6 bases, and 8 bases lay outside the gene matches. In germline, CDR1 is MDHEN, CDR2 SYDVKM. CDR3 length equals 15 residues. The CDR3 bases are TGTGCCAGCAGCTCGTCTAGCGGGAGGGACGATGAGCAGTTCTTC. Translating it yields CASSSSSGRDDEQFF.

This clone showed up just a few times. This chain connects TRBV5-1 to TRBJ2-7; TRBD2 is a possible D gene (5 bases). This CDR3 comprises 14 residues. Germline V gene lookup returns CDR1 SGHRS and CDR2 YFSETQ. With 0 bases removed from V and 3 bases from J, the gap between germline ends came to 10 bases. This chain's CDR3 is CASSLVGSDYEQYF. The DNA of the CDR3 is TGCGCCAGCAGCTTGGTTGGTAGCGACTACGAGCAGTACTTC.

The J gene is TRBJ2-3, the V gene TRBV7-2, with a tentative D call TRBD2 (6 bases). V was shortened by 4 bases and J by 7 bases, with 27 bases between the two germline ends. CDR3 length equals 18 residues. CDR1 is SGHTA, CDR2 FQGNSA, per germline. CDR3 in DNA: TGTGCCAGCAGCTCCGATTACCCCCCGGGCGGGGACTCGAATACGCAGTATTTT. Protein: CASSSDYPPGGDSNTQYF.

This clone came up a few times. This chain joins TRBV7-9 and TRBJ1-6; tentatively, D is TRBD1 (5 bases). The germline gives CDR1 SEHNR, CDR2 FQNEAQ (reference sequence). The V and J ends lost 5 bases and 4 bases respectively, with 12 bases between them. This CDR3 spans 15 amino acids. CDR3: CASSPPGGYNSPLHF. Here the CDR3 DNA reads TGTGCCAGCAGCCCCCCGGGGGGTTATAATTCACCCCTCCACTTT.

The V gene is TRBV5-1, the J gene TRBJ2-3; 7 bases agree with TRBD2. Germline values: CDR1 SGHRS, CDR2 YFSETQ. With 6 bases clipped from V and 2 bases from J, the junction kept 3 bases outside the gene matches. The CDR3 extends over 13 amino acids. This chain's CDR3 is CASIGDYTDTQYF. Written as DNA, the CDR3 is TGCGCCAGCATTGGGGACTACACAGATACGCAGTATTTT.